One sample yielded the 15 T cell receptor beta chains listed below, sequenced in a study of identical twins (dated by TCRdb to 2016 to 2017). The library was obtained by 5' RACE. Data came from an Illumina HiSeq 2000. The raw public data were reprocessed by TCRdb itself: fastp quality trimming at Q25, MiXCR clonotype calling, in-frame beta chains only. Each entry is one CDR3 protein sequence, shown with its most common DNA and genes. The sample profile shows 200,000 to 250,000 distinct CDR3 sequences; roughly 13% of them were found once. In total, the top ten clones hold 4% to 5% of the sample. This sample also appeared in a second study, on yellow fever vaccine responses in identical twins.

The specimen sequenced was memory (CD45RO+) T cells sorted from blood. The intended sense of this specimen's cell subset or site label: CD45RO+ enriched T cells. The receptors stem from a woman between 18 and 29 years old in good health.

The chain has TRBV12-3 or TRBV12-4 and TRBJ2-5; no reliable D call. The CDR3 sequence is 13 residues long. Deletions cut 2 bases from V and 5 bases from J, with 9 bases between. The CDR3 loop reads CASSLMGRETQYF. DNA for the CDR3: TGTGCCAGCAGTTTAATGGGTAGGGAGACCCAGTACTTC.

This rearrangement joins TRBV9 to TRBJ2-7, with D unresolved. Trimming stripped 0 bases from V and 0 bases from J, with 7 bases between. This CDR3 has 14 amino acids. In germline, CDR1 is SGDLS, CDR2 YYNGEE. The CDR3 sequence is CASSVGGNSYEQYF. The CDR3 DNA sequence: TGTGCCAGCAGCGTAGGGGGAAACTCCTACGAGCAGTACTTC.

A few counts support this clonotype. The chain links TRBV6-2 or TRBV6-3 to TRBJ2-5, with 15 bases lining up with TRBD2. CDR1 and CDR2 from the germline V gene are MNHEY and SVGEGT. Trimming cost V 5 bases and J 4 bases; bases outside gene matches: 5. The CDR3 consists of 16 residues. The chain's CDR3 is CASSKPGLAGGETQYF. The CDR3 DNA reads as TGTGCCAGCAGTAAACCGGGACTAGCGGGAGGAGAGACCCAGTACTTC.

The chain is built from TRBV7-8 and TRBJ1-5; the match to TRBD1 covers 7 bases. Germline V lookup: CDR1 SGHVS, CDR2 FQNEAQ. The J segment lost 0 bases and the V segment lost 4 bases, leaving 6 bases of the junction unmatched. This CDR3 has 16 residues. This CDR3 is CASSSRTGISNQPQHF. The CDR3 DNA reads TGTGCCAGCAGCTCACGGACAGGAATTAGCAATCAGCCCCAGCATTTT.

This clonotype was seen many times. This chain links TRBV7-6 with TRBJ2-2; 7 bases are a match to TRBD1. CDR1 SGHVS and CDR2 FNYEAQ come from the germline V gene. V lost 2 bases and J lost 2; bases outside the gene matches: 8. The CDR3 totals 17 residues. The CDR3 coding sequence is TGTGCCAGCAGCTTATACTCGGGACAGCTAAACACCGGGGAGCTGTTTTTT. It is translated as CASSLYSGQLNTGELFF.

This clonotype was counted between two and nine times. The V and J genes are TRBV18 and TRBJ2-5; unclear D gene. CDR1 is KGHSH and CDR2 is LQKENI in the germline V gene. The CDR3 is 14 residues long. Deletions cut 3 bases from V and 3 bases from J, with 11 bases between. The DNA for the CDR3 is TGTGCCAGCTCACCTGTCACCGTAAAAGAGACCCAGTACTTC. It codes for CASSPVTVKETQYF.

The table lists this clonotype with a few counts. This chain joins TRBV20-1 and TRBJ2-1; 7 bases are a match to TRBD2. V lost 1 base to trimming and J lost 9 bases; unmatched junction nucleotides: 12. The CDR3 is 15 amino acids. The germline V gene encodes CDR1 DFQATT and CDR2 SNEGSKA (reference sequence). Written as DNA, the CDR3 is TGCAGTGCTAGAGGGGGGGGAGGGCTTACGAGTGAGCAGTTCTTC. It codes for CSARGGGGLTSEQFF.

This clonotype turned up a few times. This chain connects TRBV9 to TRBJ2-3; D could derive from TRBD1 or TRBD2 (5 bases each). This CDR3 spans 14 amino acids. CDR1 SGDLS and CDR2 YYNGEE come from the germline V gene. The germline V and J ends were trimmed by 3 bases and 9 bases, with 17 bases remaining between them. The CDR3 is CASSEWDAKDTQYF. CDR3 nucleotides: TGTGCCAGCAGCGAATGGGACGCCAAGGACACGCAGTATTTT.

The chain has TRBV19 and TRBJ1-1, with 7 bases fitting TRBD1. CDR1 and CDR2 (germline): LNHDA, SQIVND (reference sequence). This CDR3 is 13 amino acids long. Unmatched junction bases numbered 2, after V lost 4 bases and J lost 3 bases. Here the CDR3 reads CASSRDSDTEAFF. As DNA, the CDR3 is TGTGCCAGTAGTAGGGACAGCGACACTGAAGCTTTCTTT.

This clonotype was recorded a few times. This chain joins TRBV7-3 and TRBJ2-1; D ambiguous. V was pared by 2 bases and J by 4 bases, with 12 bases between. The CDR3 extends over 15 amino acids. Germline-derived CDR1 and CDR2 are SGHTA and FQGTGA. In DNA form, the CDR3 reads TGTGCCAGCAGCTTAGTGGGGATCTCTTACAATGAGCAGTTCTTC. Translating it yields CASSLVGISYNEQFF.

The gene calls are TRBV7-8 and TRBJ1-6, with D perhaps TRBD1 (5 bases). V gave up 2 bases and J gave up 7 bases, with 15 bases separating them. Germline CDR1 and CDR2: SGHVS and FQNEAQ. CDR3 length: 16 residues. In DNA form, the CDR3 reads TGTGCCAGCAGCTTATTCGGGCAGGGAACGAATTCACCCCTCCACTTT. Its translation is CASSLFGQGTNSPLHF.

The V gene is TRBV12-3 or TRBV12-4, the J gene TRBJ2-3, with TRBD2 matching 9 bases. There are 16 residues in the CDR3. The junction had 9 bases not matched to a gene; V was cut back by 5 bases and J by 3 bases. In DNA, the CDR3 is TGTGCCAGCAGTCCCCCTGCGGGGGGGATGACAGATACGCAGTATTTT. Translated, it gives CASSPPAGGMTDTQYF.

This clonotype was counted at least ten times. This sequence joins TRBV7-2 and TRBJ2-7; 10 nucleotides agree with TRBD2. Per the germline V gene, CDR1 is SGHTA and CDR2 is FQGNSA. The length of the CDR3 is 13 residues. Trimming removed 9 bases from V and 6 bases from J; junction bases left unmatched: 8. CDR3 protein: CASSSGRIGEQYF. Written as DNA, the CDR3 is TGTGCCAGTAGTAGCGGGAGGATTGGCGAGCAGTACTTC.

In its sample, this clonotype was seen a few times. V and J are TRBV5-5 and TRBJ2-7; 8 bases align to TRBD1. V dropped 4 bases and J dropped 6; count of bases not matched to a gene: 6. This CDR3 comprises 13 residues. Per the germline V gene, CDR1 is SGHKS and CDR2 is YYEKEE (reference sequence). The CDR3 spells CASSTGQGLEQYF. CDR3 DNA: TGTGCCAGCAGCACAGGACAGGGACTCGAGCAGTACTTC. Full variable domain (rest looked up from reference TRBV5-5 and TRBJ2-7): DAGVTQSPTHLIKTRGQQVTLRCSPISGHKSVSWYQQVLGQGPQFIFQYYEKEERGRGNFPDRFSARQFPNYSSELNVNALLLGDSALYLCASSTGQGLEQYFGPGTRLTVT.

The J gene is TRBJ2-2, the V gene TRBV7-2, with TRBD2 as a possible D gene (5 bases). Deletions cut 8 bases from V and 1 base from J, with 11 bases between. Germline assignment: CDR1 SGHTA and CDR2 FQGNSA. CDR3 length: 14 residues. CDR3 amino acids: CASGLHLNTGELFF. In DNA, the CDR3 is TGTGCCAGCGGACTCCACCTGAACACCGGGGAGCTGTTTTTT.